One sample yielded the 29 T cell receptor beta chains listed below, sequenced in a study of shared clonotypes between healthy human individuals. The protocol was immunoSEQ multiplex PCR, while the TCRdb copy is restricted to in-frame clones and leaves out a portion. The data show some 2,000,000 clones, with roughly 94% seen just once and 0.1% to 0.15% held by the top ten. Specimen: naive CD4+ T cells sorted from blood. Subset of the sample: CD45RA+ positively selected. The source is a man younger than 35 in good health.

This chain connects TRBV7-9 to TRBJ1-1; 7 bases are shared with TRBD1. There are 14 residues in the CDR3. The germline V gene has CDR1 SEHNR and CDR2 FQNEAQ (reference sequence). V was pared by 5 bases and J by 6 bases, with 9 bases of the junction left unmatched. CDR3 DNA sequence: TGTGCCAGCAGCACTGGACAGGAGAGGTCTGAAGCTTTCTTT. This codes for CASSTGQERSEAFF.

Notes on this clone: A junction boundary mismatches the germline segment, possibly from a read error. The rearrangement uses TRBV5-6 and TRBJ1-4, with 8 bases identical to TRBD1. There are 14 residues in the CDR3. Germline V gene lookup returns CDR1 SGHDT and CDR2 YYEEEE. This CDR3 is CASSSPGQVSSSYF. In DNA form, the CDR3 reads TGTGCCAGCAGCTCGCCGGGACAGGTTTCATCGTCCTATTTT.

The chain couples TRBV7-2 to TRBJ2-7, with TRBD1 identical over 7 bases. The CDR3 runs to 15 residues. Germline V gives CDR1 SGHTA, CDR2 FQGNSA. V lost 5 bases to trimming and J lost 8 bases; unmatched junction nucleotides: 15. The CDR3 here is CASSVTGTEVGKQYF. The CDR3 DNA sequence: TGTGCCAGCAGCGTAACCGGGACAGAGGTAGGGAAGCAGTACTTC.

The chain uses TRBV7-2 and TRBJ2-5; D possibly matches TRBD1 or TRBD2 (6 bases each). The CDR3 is 15 amino acids. V gave up 1 base and J gave up 4 bases, with 13 bases separating them. Germline CDR1 reads SGHTA; CDR2 reads FQGNSA. The CDR3 coding sequence is TGTGCCAGCAGCTTAGGGCAGGGGAGGCTAGAGACCCAGTACTTC. Residues: CASSLGQGRLETQYF.

In its sample, this clone was seen once. V gene TRBV6-5 combines with J gene TRBJ2-2; D tentatively fits TRBD1 or TRBD2 (5 bases each). The V end was cut by 2 bases, the J end by 4 bases, with 11 bases between. Germline V CDR1 and CDR2: MNHEY, SVGAGI. The CDR3 runs 15 residues. Here the CDR3 DNA reads TGTGCCAGCAGTTACATCCCAGGGACCACCGGGGAGCTGTTTTTT. Translated: CASSYIPGTTGELFF.

The rearrangement links TRBV6-5 to TRBJ2-7, with D tentatively TRBD2 (6 bases). The length of the CDR3 is 14 residues. V was pared by 6 bases and J by 3 bases, with 15 bases between. Germline V gives CDR1 MNHEY, CDR2 SVGAGI. The CDR3 spells CASSPSGFGYEQYF. The CDR3 DNA sequence: TGTGCCAGCAGCCCCAGCGGGTTCGGCTACGAGCAGTACTTC.

The chain combines TRBV7-9 with TRBJ1-4; TRBD1 agrees at 8 bases. The CDR3 is 16 amino acids. CDR1 and CDR2 (germline): SEHNR, FQNEAQ (reference sequence). V was pared by 1 base and J by 6 bases, with 7 bases of the junction left unmatched. The CDR3 protein is CASSLGTGNSHEKLFF. For the CDR3, the DNA is TGTGCCAGCAGCTTAGGGACAGGGAACTCTCATGAAAAACTGTTTTTT. The full variable domain, with the rest looked up from reference TRBV7-9 and TRBJ1-4, is DTGVSQNPRHKITKRGQNVTFRCDPISEHNRLYWYRQTLGQGPEFLTYFQNEAQLEKSRLLSDRFSAERPKGSFSTLEIQRTEQGDSAMYLCASSLGTGNSHEKLFFGSGTQLSVL.

The V gene is TRBV7-9, the J gene TRBJ1-2; the match to TRBD1 covers 9 bases. This CDR3 region has 14 residues. V trimming: 5 bases; J trimming: 4 bases; junction bases outside the gene matches: 5. Germline CDR1 and CDR2: SEHNR and FQNEAQ (reference sequence). The CDR3: CASSATGGVYGYTF. CDR3 coding DNA: TGTGCCAGCAGCGCGACAGGGGGAGTCTATGGCTACACCTTC.

The chain combines TRBV7-2 with TRBJ1-2; no firm D call. The CDR3 is 12 amino acids. CDR1 is SGHTA and CDR2 is FQGNSA in the germline V gene. Trimming removed 4 bases at V and 5 bases at J, with 8 bases between. CDR3 coding DNA: TGTGCCAGCAGCTGGGGAGGTTATGGCTACACCTTC. This encodes CASSWGGYGYTF. The full variable domain, with the rest looked up from reference TRBV7-2 and TRBJ1-2, is GAGVSQSPSNKVTEKGKDVELRCDPISGHTALYWYRQSLGQGLEFLIYFQGNSAPDKSGLPSDRFSAERTGGSVSTLTIQRTQQEDSAVYLCASSWGGYGYTFGSGTRLTVV.

This chain uses TRBV5-4 with TRBJ1-1; D is undetermined. V lost 6 bases and J 4 bases, leaving 16 bases between the germline ends. CDR1 and CDR2 from the germline V gene are SGHNT and YYREEE (reference sequence). The CDR3 has 14 amino acids. This CDR3 reads CASKMTPKGTEAFF. The CDR3, as DNA: TGTGCCAGCAAAATGACACCCAAGGGCACTGAAGCTTTCTTT.

The V call is TRBV4-3, the J call TRBJ1-1; 10 bases map to TRBD1. Germline CDR1 reads LGHNA; CDR2 reads YSLEER. The CDR3 totals 17 residues. With V trimmed by 0 bases and J by 1 base, 5 bases remained unmatched. The CDR3 DNA sequence: TGCGCCAGCAGCCAAGACCGGACAGGGGGGAGGAACACTGAAGCTTTCTTT. Protein sequence: CASSQDRTGGRNTEAFF.

The chain couples TRBV5-6 to TRBJ2-1, with TRBD2 identical over 9 bases. Germline CDR1 reads SGHDT; CDR2 reads YYEEEE. With V trimmed by 3 bases and J by 9 bases, 10 bases remained unmatched. This CDR3 comprises 15 residues. CDR3 amino acids: CASSSAQSGRFEQFF. The DNA of the CDR3 is TGTGCCAGCAGCTCGGCCCAAAGCGGGAGGTTTGAGCAGTTCTTC.

The chain joins TRBV1 to TRBJ2-6; the table gives TRBD1 as D, unverified against the DNA. TRBV1 is noted as a pseudogene. This CDR3 region has 19 residues. CDR3 DNA: TGCACCAGCAGCCAAAGGAGCCGGGACAGTTACTCTGGGGCCAACGTCCTGACTTTC. Translation: CTSSQRSRDSYSGANVLTF.

This clone was picked up one time. The V and J genes are TRBV6-1 and TRBJ1-3; no firm D call. Trimming removed 3 bases from V and 0 bases from J, with 15 bases in between. Germline values: CDR1 MNHNS, CDR2 SASEGT. This CDR3 region has 17 residues. The CDR3 DNA sequence: TGTGCCAGCAGTGACCCCGCTACGGGTATCTCTGGAAACACCATATATTTT. This sequence encodes CASSDPATGISGNTIYF.

The chain couples TRBV19 to TRBJ2-5; 8 bases line up with TRBD2. This CDR3 is built from 16 residues. Germline loops: CDR1 LNHDA, CDR2 SQIVND (reference sequence). V was pared by 9 bases and J by 4 bases, with 16 bases of the junction left unmatched. CDR3 protein: CASSLDPAAGGETQYF. Written as DNA, the CDR3 is TGTGCCAGCTCACTAGACCCAGCCGCGGGAGGAGAGACCCAGTACTTC.

This rearrangement joins TRBV5-1 to TRBJ2-7; D is uncertain. From germline, CDR1 is SGHRS and CDR2 YFSETQ. Trimming took 0 bases from V and 1 from J, leaving 14 bases between them. The CDR3 runs 16 residues. CDR3 residues: CASSLAQSAVSYEQYF. Here the CDR3 DNA reads TGCGCCAGCAGCTTGGCGCAATCGGCAGTTTCCTACGAGCAGTACTTC.

This sequence joins TRBV5-6 and TRBJ1-4, with D tentatively TRBD1 (6 bases). The germline CDR1 and CDR2 sequences are SGHDT and YYEEEE. V was shortened by 3 bases and J by 4 bases, with 10 bases between the two germline ends. CDR3 length: 14 residues. CDR3 loop: CASSSQGFNEKLFF. The CDR3 bases are TGTGCCAGCAGCTCACAGGGATTTAATGAAAAACTGTTTTTT.

This clone was recorded once. The J gene is TRBJ1-5, the V gene TRBV28; D is perhaps TRBD1 (6 bases). Germline loops: CDR1 MDHEN, CDR2 SYDVKM. V was clipped by 7 bases and J by 0 bases, with 10 bases between them. The CDR3 is 14 amino acids. For the CDR3, the DNA is TGTGCCAGCAACGGGGGCGGTAGCAATCAGCCCCAGCATTTT. Protein sequence: CASNGGGSNQPQHF.

Turning to this clone: Other DNA sequences of this sample code for an identical CDR3. The chain recombines TRBV7-9 with TRBJ2-7; no definite D call. V gave up 1 base and J gave up 4 bases, with 8 bases separating them. Germline values: CDR1 SEHNR, CDR2 FQNEAQ (reference sequence). The CDR3 runs to 13 residues. DNA for the CDR3: TGTGCCAGCAGCTTAGTTGGTCAGTACGAGCAGTACTTC. Protein sequence: CASSLVGQYEQYF.

This clone was seen once. V and J are TRBV5-4 and TRBJ2-3; 13 nucleotides align to TRBD2. The V and J ends lost 4 bases and 2 bases, in that order; junction bases with no gene match: 7. The germline gives CDR1 SGHNT, CDR2 YYREEE (reference sequence). CDR3 size: 17 residues. CDR3 region: CASSRSGTSGNTDTQYF. In DNA form, the CDR3 reads TGTGCCAGCAGCAGATCCGGGACTAGCGGGAACACAGATACGCAGTATTTT.

The gene calls are TRBV18 and TRBJ2-4, with D perhaps TRBD2 (6 bases). Trimming cost V 6 bases and J 0 bases, with 18 bases left between them. Germline loops: CDR1 KGHSH, CDR2 LQKENI. The CDR3 is 17 amino acids. Written as DNA, the CDR3 is TGTGCCAGCTCGACGGGTAAGGCGGGATTAGCCAAAAACATTCAGTACTTC. The encoded protein is CASSTGKAGLAKNIQYF.

The J gene is TRBJ2-7, the V gene TRBV5-3, with 10 bases lining up with TRBD1. TRBV5-3 falls under the ORF class, with uncertain function. The CDR3 covers 13 residues. With V trimmed by 6 bases and J by 3 bases, 3 bases remained unmatched. CDR3 nucleotide sequence: TGTGCCAGAAAAGGGACAGGGGACTACGAGCAGTACTTC. Translation: CARKGTGDYEQYF.

The chain couples TRBV18 to TRBJ1-5, with D perhaps TRBD1 (6 bases). CDR3 size: 13 residues. The germline V and J ends were trimmed by 7 bases and 5 bases, with 12 bases remaining between them. In germline, CDR1 is KGHSH, CDR2 LQKENI. The CDR3 nucleotides read TGTGCCAGCTTACAGGGTGTGGATCAGCCCCAGCATTTT. Its translation: CASLQGVDQPQHF.

This rearrangement joins TRBV4-1 to TRBJ2-2; TRBD1 is a possible D gene (5 bases). V was cut by 1 base and J by 3 bases, with 9 bases left in between. This CDR3 region has 15 residues. Germline V gives CDR1 MGHRA, CDR2 YSYEKL. CDR3 in amino acids: CASSQAQGYTGELFF. The CDR3 DNA reads TGCGCCAGCAGCCAAGCTCAGGGTTACACCGGGGAGCTGTTTTTT.

Only a few counts were recorded for this clone. Other DNA sequences in this sample translate to the same CDR3. The chain recombines TRBV2 with TRBJ1-5; D is perhaps TRBD1 (5 bases). The length of the CDR3 is 13 residues. Germline CDR1 reads SNHLY; CDR2 reads FYNNEI. V lost 7 bases and J lost 1, with 8 bases in between. The chain's CDR3 is CASIRDSNQPQHF. The CDR3 nucleotides read TGTGCCAGCATACGGGACAGCAATCAGCCCCAGCATTTT. Filled out from reference TRBV2 and TRBJ1-5, the complete variable domain reads EPEVTQTPSHQVTQMGQEVILRCVPISNHLYFYWYRQILGQKVEFLVSFYNNEISEKSEIFDDQFSVERPDGSNFTLKIRSTKLEDSAMYFCASIRDSNQPQHFGDGTRLSIL.

This rearrangement joins TRBV10-2 to TRBJ2-7; D is ambiguous. CDR1 is WSHSY and CDR2 is SAAADI in the germline V gene. CDR3 size: 11 residues. The V gene lost 5 bases and the J gene lost 3 bases, with 5 bases spanning the gap. DNA for the CDR3: TGCGCCAGCAGTACATTCTACGAGCAGTACTTC. It is translated as CASSTFYEQYF.

The chain is built from TRBV6-6 and TRBJ2-6; maybe TRBD2 (5 bases). The V and J ends lost 6 bases and 1 base respectively, with 13 bases between them. The germline CDR1 and CDR2 sequences are MNHNY and SVGAGI (reference sequence). CDR3 length: 16 residues. CDR3 region: CASSGGAMSGANVLTF. The CDR3 bases are TGTGCCAGCAGCGGAGGCGCAATGTCTGGGGCCAACGTCCTGACTTTC.

The genes are TRBV19 and TRBJ1-1, with D possibly TRBD1 on 5 matching bases. This CDR3 has 14 residues. Germline CDR1 reads LNHDA; CDR2 reads SQIVND (reference sequence). V gave up 7 bases and J gave up 5 bases, with 17 bases separating them. Written as DNA, the CDR3 is TGTGCCAGTAAACTCAAAAAGGGGAGAACTGAAGCTTTCTTT. It yields the protein CASKLKKGRTEAFF.

The V call is TRBV7-2, the J call TRBJ1-4; 7 positions agree with TRBD1. V shed 1 base, J shed 8 bases, and the junction held 1 base outside the gene matches. Germline V CDR1 and CDR2: SGHTA, FQGNSA. This CDR3 spans 13 amino acids. The CDR3 DNA is TGTGCCAGCAGCTTAGTGGACAGGGAAAAACTGTTTTTT. Its protein product is CASSLVDREKLFF.